Presented here are 25 T cell receptor beta chains from one specimen sequenced in a study of CD8 T cells in Susac syndrome. After extraction with the RNeasy kit, roughly 0.5 to 1 ug of the RNA was reverse transcribed using random hexamers. Each CDR3 protein gets one entry after TCRdb re-called the immunoSEQ multiplex PCR reads with MiXCR. This sample carries some 150,000 distinct CDR3 sequences, around 94% of them seen once, and the ten largest clones take 0.084%. The sample consisted of CD4+ T cells from PBMCs. The source is a human donor in good health.

The genes are TRBV11-2 and TRBJ2-5; D might be TRBD1 or TRBD2, each matching 5 bases. V lost 0 bases, J lost 5 bases, and 13 bases lay in between. This CDR3 has 15 amino acids. The germline V gene has CDR1 SGHAT and CDR2 FQNNGV. CDR3 DNA: TGTGCCAGCAGCTTAGATCCGGGGACGCGGGAGACCCAGTACTTC. This codes for CASSLDPGTRETQYF.

V is TRBV3-1 and J is TRBJ2-5; 8 nucleotides agree with TRBD1. Germline V gene lookup returns CDR1 LGHDT and CDR2 YNNKEL (reference sequence). The CDR3 sequence is 13 residues long. The V gene end was trimmed by 5 bases and the J gene end by 5 bases; junction bases not matched to a gene: 4. The CDR3 nucleotides read TGTGCCAGCAGCGGACAGGGTGCTGAGACCCAGTACTTC. Translated, it gives CASSGQGAETQYF.

V gene TRBV25-1 combines with J gene TRBJ2-1; TRBD2 matches at 10 bases. Germline-derived CDR1 and CDR2 are MGHDK and SYGVNS. This CDR3 comprises 16 residues. V lost 3 bases to trimming and J lost 5 bases; unmatched junction nucleotides: 7. The DNA for the CDR3 is TGTGCCAGCAGTGACCACGGACTAGCGGCTAACAATGAGCAGTTCTTC. This codes for CASSDHGLAANNEQFF.

This chain uses TRBV18 with TRBJ2-7; 7 bases are a match to TRBD2. The V and J ends lost 6 bases and 2 bases, in that order; junction bases with no gene match: 4. CDR1 and CDR2 (germline): KGHSH, LQKENI. This CDR3 comprises 13 residues. The CDR3 sequence is CASSSGATYEQYF. The CDR3 DNA sequence: TGTGCCAGCTCCAGCGGGGCTACCTACGAGCAGTACTTC.

The rearrangement uses TRBV20-1 and TRBJ2-7; D ambiguous. CDR1 and CDR2 from the germline V gene are DFQATT and SNEGSKA (reference sequence). Trimming removed 1 base at V and 2 bases at J, with 12 bases between. The CDR3 consists of 14 residues. CDR3 residues: CSARVPTTPYEQYF. Here the CDR3 DNA reads TGCAGTGCTAGAGTTCCTACGACACCCTACGAGCAGTACTTC.

The rearrangement joins TRBV2 to TRBJ2-7; TRBD2 matches 7 bases. Germline V gives CDR1 SNHLY, CDR2 FYNNEI. The CDR3 spans 14 residues. The trim removed 6 bases at V and 6 bases at J, leaving 11 bases unmatched. The CDR3 spells CASSTTSKGGEQYF. The CDR3 DNA is TGTGCCAGCAGCACGACTAGCAAGGGCGGCGAGCAGTACTTC.

The CDR3 DNA sequence: TGTGCCAGCAGTTTGCCCGGGACAGCTCCTCACGAGCAGTACTTC. It codes for CASSLPGTAPHEQYF. This chain links TRBV6-2 or TRBV6-3 with TRBJ2-7; TRBD1 matches at 7 bases. V was pared by 4 bases and J by 5 bases, with 11 bases of the junction left unmatched. From germline, CDR1 is MNHEY and CDR2 SVGEGT. CDR3 length: 15 amino acids.

V and J are TRBV9 and TRBJ2-2, with 14 bases lining up with TRBD2. The CDR3 totals 22 residues. CDR1 is SGDLS and CDR2 is YYNGEE in the germline V gene. Germline trimming cut 0 bases from V and 3 bases from J; bases unmatched to any gene: 16. The chain's CDR3 is CASSVDKRATSGRGSDTGELFF. Here the CDR3 DNA reads TGTGCCAGCAGCGTAGATAAACGAGCGACTAGCGGGAGGGGGTCGGACACCGGGGAGCTGTTTTTT. The complete variable domain, with remaining parts taken from reference TRBV9 and TRBJ2-2, reads DSGVTQTPKHLITATGQRVTLRCSPRSGDLSVYWYQQSLDQGLQFLIQYYNGEERAKGNILERFSAQQFPDLHSELNLSSLELGDSALYFCASSVDKRATSGRGSDTGELFFGEGSRLTVL.

This chain uses TRBV11-2 with TRBJ1-2; D remains unclear. This CDR3 spans 13 amino acids. CDR1 is SGHAT, CDR2 FQNNGV, per germline. Between the trimmed V and J ends, which lost 5 bases and 4 bases, there was a span of 11 bases. CDR3 nucleotide sequence: TGTGCCAGCAGCCCTGCCCTGTCCTATGGCTACACCTTC. The encoded protein is CASSPALSYGYTF.

This rearrangement joins TRBV27 to TRBJ2-3, with TRBD2 identical over 9 bases. Trimming removed 7 bases from V and 4 bases from J; junction bases left unmatched: 6. The CDR3 loop spans 14 amino acids. Germline CDR1 and CDR2: MNHEY and SMNVEV (reference sequence). CDR3 coding DNA: TGTGCCAGCACCGCGGGAGGGGCGGCAGATACGCAGTATTTT. This codes for CASTAGGAADTQYF.

The V and J genes are TRBV4-1 and TRBJ2-7, with a weak D call TRBD2 (6 bases). Germline lookup yields CDR1 MGHRA and CDR2 YSYEKL. The length of the CDR3 is 15 residues. Trimming removed 5 bases from V and 7 bases from J, with 21 bases in between. The DNA of the CDR3 is TGCGCCAGCAGCATCACGGCCGGGACTCGAGGGGAGCAGTACTTC. This encodes CASSITAGTRGEQYF.

The rearrangement links TRBV2 to TRBJ2-1, with D tentatively TRBD1 (5 bases). The germline CDR1 and CDR2 sequences are SNHLY and FYNNEI. V was shortened by 6 bases and J by 10 bases, with 10 bases between the two germline ends. The length of the CDR3 is 11 residues. CDR3 DNA sequence: TGTGCCAGCAGATACTACAGGGAGCAGTTCTTC. It codes for CASRYYREQFF.

The CDR3 loop is CASETGIGPGKTQYF. The CDR3 DNA is TGTGCCAGCGAGACAGGGATTGGCCCGGGGAAGACCCAGTACTTC. The J gene is TRBJ2-5, the V gene TRBV28, with 7 bases identical to TRBD1. The CDR3 spans 15 residues. Germline CDR1 and CDR2: MDHEN and SYDVKM. V shed 8 bases, J shed 6 bases, and the junction held 15 bases outside the gene matches. Filled out from reference TRBV28 and TRBJ2-5, the complete variable domain reads DVKVTQSSRYLVKRTGEKVFLECVQDMDHENMFWYRQDPGLGLRLIYFSYDVKMKEKGDIPEGYSVSREKKERFSLILESASTNQTSMYLCASETGIGPGKTQYFGPGTRLLVL.

The CDR3 sequence is CASSFLTLGQSYEQYF. The DNA of the CDR3 is TGCGCCAGCAGCTTTCTGACTTTGGGTCAGAGCTACGAGCAGTACTTC. This chain joins TRBV5-1 and TRBJ2-7; D gene unclear. Germline loops: CDR1 SGHRS, CDR2 YFSETQ. V lost 2 bases, J lost 3 bases, and 18 bases lay in between. The CDR3 spans 16 residues.

The rearrangement joins TRBV5-1 to TRBJ1-5; D is uncertain. The CDR3 is 14 residues long. Germline lookup yields CDR1 SGHRS and CDR2 YFSETQ. With 0 bases removed from V and 7 bases from J, the gap between germline ends came to 11 bases. The CDR3: CASSLVFGSQPQHF. The CDR3 DNA is TGCGCCAGCAGCTTGGTCTTTGGGTCCCAGCCCCAGCATTTT.

The chain joins TRBV9 to TRBJ1-2, with TRBD1 matching over 7 bases. V gave up 3 bases and J gave up 0 bases; unmatched junction bases: 8. Germline V CDR1 and CDR2: SGDLS, YYNGEE. The CDR3 runs to 16 residues. CDR3 DNA: TGTGCCAGCAGCGCCAACAGGGGTAGATCTAACTATGGCTACACCTTC. Protein product: CASSANRGRSNYGYTF.

This chain links TRBV12-3 or TRBV12-4 with TRBJ1-1, with D tentatively TRBD1 (6 bases). The ends were cut back, 3 bases at V and 0 bases at J, with 11 bases in the middle. The CDR3 runs 15 residues. In DNA form, the CDR3 reads TGTGCCAGCAGTTTTCTCGGGGGCATGAACACTGAAGCTTTCTTT. It yields the protein CASSFLGGMNTEAFF.

The chain links TRBV5-4 to TRBJ2-1; D is ambiguous. This CDR3 region has 14 residues. Germline CDR1 is SGHNT and CDR2 is YYREEE (reference sequence). Trimming shortened V by 3 bases and J by 3 bases, and 10 bases separated the two germline ends. For the CDR3, the DNA is TGTGCCAGCAGCTCCCAAAAAGTCTACAATGAGCAGTTCTTC. Protein product: CASSSQKVYNEQFF.

The J gene is TRBJ2-7, the V gene TRBV6-6; the D gene could be TRBD1 or TRBD2 (7 bases each). Germline values: CDR1 MNHNY, CDR2 SVGAGI (reference sequence). The CDR3 is 16 amino acids. V lost 6 bases, J lost 3 bases, and 21 bases lay in between. CDR3 loop: CASSVKGASGLYEQYF. CDR3 nucleotides: TGTGCCAGCAGCGTGAAGGGGGCTAGCGGACTCTACGAGCAGTACTTC.

J is TRBJ2-3 and V is TRBV6-6; D may correspond to TRBD1 or TRBD2 (6 bases each). V lost 11 bases and J 9 bases, leaving 15 bases between the germline ends. CDR3 length equals 11 residues. Germline loops: CDR1 MNHNY, CDR2 SVGAGI (reference sequence). The CDR3: CAVRGRDTQYF. For the CDR3, the DNA is TGTGCCGTACGGGGGCGCGACACGCAGTATTTT.

The rearrangement links TRBV2 to TRBJ2-5; 14 nucleotides match TRBD2. V shed 6 bases, J shed 4 bases, and the junction held 7 bases outside the gene matches. Germline-derived CDR1 and CDR2 are SNHLY and FYNNEI. This CDR3 spans 16 amino acids. The chain's CDR3 is CASRMGLAGVSETQYF. CDR3 sequence (DNA): TGTGCCAGCAGAATGGGACTAGCGGGAGTCTCAGAGACCCAGTACTTC.

The chain employs TRBV10-3 and TRBJ2-1; TRBD1 is a possible D gene (5 bases). Germline V gives CDR1 ENHRY, CDR2 SYGVKD. Trimming removed 2 bases at V and 0 bases at J, with 8 bases between. The CDR3 loop spans 15 amino acids. The CDR3 region has the DNA TGTGCCATCAGTGAGAAGGGGATCTCCTACAATGAGCAGTTCTTC. Amino acids: CAISEKGISYNEQFF.

The V call is TRBV5-1, the J call TRBJ2-7, with 8 bases that match TRBD1. V trimming: 4 bases; J trimming: 4 bases; junction bases outside the gene matches: 10. CDR3 length: 15 amino acids. Germline values: CDR1 SGHRS, CDR2 YFSETQ. The CDR3 DNA sequence: TGCGCCAGCAGCGACACTACTACAGGGGGGTACGAGCAGTACTTC. This codes for CASSDTTTGGYEQYF. The whole variable domain, filled in from reference TRBV5-1 and TRBJ2-7, reads KAGVTQTPRYLIKTRGQQVTLSCSPISGHRSVSWYQQTPGQGLQFLFEYFSETQRNKGNFPGRFSGRQFSNSRSEMNVSTLELGDSALYLCASSDTTTGGYEQYFGPGTRLTVT.

In regard to this clonotype: A read error may produce the germline difference seen at one junction end. The chain couples TRBV4-1 to TRBJ1-1, with D perhaps matching TRBD1 (6 bases). Germline V gene data show CDR1 as MGHRA and CDR2 as YSYEKL. The length of the CDR3 is 16 residues. CDR3 sequence: CASSKEPGQRNTEAFF. The DNA of the CDR3 is TGCGCCAGCAGCAAAGAACCGGGACAAAGGAACACTGAAGCTTTCTTT.

The chain links TRBV24-1 to TRBJ2-3; TRBD1 or TRBD2 may be the D gene (6 bases each). Germline V CDR1 and CDR2: KGHDR, SFDVKD. V was shortened by 4 bases and J by 5 bases, with 15 bases between the two germline ends. The CDR3 totals 15 residues. The CDR3 DNA reads TGTGCCACCAGTGAAGAGGGGGGTTGGGTAGATACGCAGTATTTT. It specifies CATSEEGGWVDTQYF.